Shown below are 27 T cell receptor beta chains from a single sample sequenced in a study of blood T cells in healthy people across ages (dated by TCRdb to between 2015 and 2017). Library generation was performed with 5' RACE. The sequencer was an Illumina HiSeq 2500. A second roughly 7 to 12 cycle PCR used a sample-barcoded 5' primer and a J-beta primer mix. TCRdb trimmed public reads at Q25 via fastp, called clones via MiXCR and kept in-frame beta chains. Rows matching on CDR3 protein sequence are summarized as one entry with the most common DNA and genes. Within this sample are more than 500,000 distinct CDR3 sequences, with around 27% of them counted one time only. The ten top clones hold about 3.3% of the sample. This sample was shared with a second study, whose subject was T cells of mothers and their children.

The sequenced material came from blood. Receptor source: a boy between 2 and 10 years old in good health.

This clonotype was detected ten times or more. The rearrangement uses TRBV29-1 and TRBJ2-4; possible D gene TRBD2, 6 bases. With 6 bases removed from V and 0 bases from J, the gap between germline ends came to 9 bases. CDR1 and CDR2 (germline): SQVTM, ANQGSEA. The CDR3 is 13 amino acids. In DNA form, the CDR3 reads TGCAGCGTCAGCGGGTTAGCCAAAAACATTCAGTACTTC. Amino acids: CSVSGLAKNIQYF.

The sample holds a few counts of this clonotype. This sequence joins TRBV15 and TRBJ2-7; D is perhaps TRBD2 (5 bases). The DNA end lines up better with TRBJ2-1; the J call may be wrong. The CDR3 has 14 residues. The germline gives CDR1 LNHNV, CDR2 YYDKDF (reference sequence). This CDR3 is CATSRDLTRGEQFF. The CDR3, as DNA: TGTGCCACCAGCAGAGATCTAACTAGAGGTGAGCAGTTCTTC.

This rearrangement joins TRBV29-1 to TRBJ2-3; D ambiguous. The V and J ends lost 6 bases and 11 bases respectively, with 21 bases between them. Germline-derived CDR1 and CDR2 are SQVTM and ANQGSEA. The CDR3 totals 13 residues. The CDR3 reads CSVKGRISPEQYF. The CDR3 DNA sequence: TGCAGCGTCAAAGGACGGATCAGTCCTGAGCAGTATTTT.

In this sample, this clonotype turned up a few times. The chain is built from TRBV12-3 or TRBV12-4 and TRBJ1-1; the D gene is possibly TRBD1 (5 bases). The germline V and J ends were trimmed by 7 bases and 0 bases, with 15 bases remaining between them. The CDR3 runs to 15 residues. As DNA, the CDR3 is TGTGCCAGCACCTCAGGGTTTTCCATGAACACTGAAGCTTTCTTT. Encoded protein: CASTSGFSMNTEAFF.

CDR3 sequence reads: CASSFQTGRTEAFF. CDR3 nucleotide sequence: TGTGCCAGCAGCTTCCAGACAGGGCGGACTGAAGCTTTCTTT. V is TRBV7-2 and J is TRBJ1-1; 7 bases are shared with TRBD1. The CDR3 contains 14 residues. The germline V gene encodes CDR1 SGHTA and CDR2 FQGNSA. With V trimmed by 3 bases and J by 5 bases, 6 bases remained unmatched.

The CDR3 DNA follows: TGTGCCAGCAGCGTAGGGGGTGGGTCACCCCTCCACTTT. As protein: CASSVGGGSPLHF. This rearrangement joins TRBV9 to TRBJ1-6; D is unresolved. Germline assignment: CDR1 SGDLS and CDR2 YYNGEE. CDR3 length: 13 residues. Trimming left V 0 bases short and J 10 bases short, with 8 bases between. Combining the CDR3 with reference TRBV9 and TRBJ1-6 gives the whole variable domain DSGVTQTPKHLITATGQRVTLRCSPRSGDLSVYWYQQSLDQGLQFLIQYYNGEERAKGNILERFSAQQFPDLHSELNLSSLELGDSALYFCASSVGGGSPLHFGNGTRLTVT.

J is TRBJ2-1 and V is TRBV19; D ambiguous. The CDR3 is 16 amino acids. Germline lookup yields CDR1 LNHDA and CDR2 SQIVND (reference sequence). V was cut by 1 base and J by 6 bases, with 16 bases left in between. Written as DNA, the CDR3 is TGTGCCAGTAGTATAGCTGGCGGATCGCCTCGCAATGAGCAGTTCTTC. Protein product: CASSIAGGSPRNEQFF.

The chain recombines TRBV28 with TRBJ2-7; 9 bases fit TRBD1. CDR1 is MDHEN, CDR2 SYDVKM, per germline. The CDR3 is 13 residues long. Trimming took 6 bases from V and 7 from J; bases not matched to a gene: 7. The chain's CDR3 is CASRKGQGGEQYF. DNA of the CDR3: TGTGCCAGCAGAAAGGGACAGGGTGGTGAGCAGTACTTC.

The J gene is TRBJ2-3, the V gene TRBV5-1; unclear D gene. This CDR3 contains 14 residues. Trimming cost V 4 bases and J 3 bases, with 12 bases left between them. From germline, CDR1 is SGHRS and CDR2 YFSETQ. The CDR3 loop is CASSPGVRTDTQYF. Here the CDR3 DNA reads TGCGCCAGCAGCCCCGGAGTGAGGACAGATACGCAGTATTTT.

The CDR3 bases are TGTGCCAGCTTCGGGGGGCCGGGGGAGACCCAGTACTTC. It is translated as CASFGGPGETQYF. The chain carries TRBV6-5 and TRBJ2-5; possible D gene TRBD2, 7 bases. Germline V gene lookup returns CDR1 MNHEY and CDR2 SVGAGI. Trimming left V 8 bases short and J 5 bases short, with 15 bases between. The CDR3 has 13 residues.

The chain carries TRBV9 and TRBJ1-2; D gene ambiguous. V lost 3 bases and J 8 bases, leaving 14 bases between the germline ends. CDR1 SGDLS and CDR2 YYNGEE come from the germline V gene. This CDR3 has 13 amino acids. DNA for the CDR3: TGTGCCAGCAGCGAGAGGACGGACGCCGGCTACACCTTC. As protein: CASSERTDAGYTF.

This clonotype occurred a few times. The chain employs TRBV20-1 and TRBJ1-4; D not resolved. This CDR3 region has 13 residues. CDR1 is DFQATT and CDR2 is SNEGSKA in the germline V gene (reference sequence). The germline V and J ends were trimmed by 6 bases and 2 bases, with 10 bases remaining between them. The CDR3 loop is CSAGSGTNEKLFF. Here the CDR3 DNA reads TGCAGTGCGGGTTCCGGGACTAATGAAAAACTGTTTTTT.

The rearrangement links TRBV5-5 to TRBJ1-5, with D possibly matching TRBD1 (6 bases). CDR3 length: 15 residues. CDR1 is SGHKS, CDR2 YYEKEE, per germline (reference sequence). Trimming removed 4 bases from V and 1 base from J, with 12 bases in between. The CDR3 DNA reads as TGTGCCAGCAGCGTAGCCGGGACAAGCAATCAGCCCCAGCATTTT. Amino acids: CASSVAGTSNQPQHF.

The chain carries TRBV5-4 and TRBJ2-7; no firm D call. The CDR3 has 15 amino acids. Trimming took 0 bases from V and 3 from J, leaving 13 bases between them. CDR1 SGHNT and CDR2 YYREEE come from the germline V gene (reference sequence). The CDR3 DNA reads as TGTGCCAGCAGCTTGGCGATAGGGAATCTCTACGAGCAGTACTTC. Its protein product is CASSLAIGNLYEQYF.

The chain uses TRBV5-1 and TRBJ2-4; D is possibly TRBD1 or TRBD2 (5 bases each). Germline V gene data show CDR1 as SGHRS and CDR2 as YFSETQ. The CDR3 loop spans 16 amino acids. Trimming took off 0 bases at V and 2 bases at J, with 12 bases between the two ends. The CDR3 DNA reads TGCGCCAGCAGCTTGGAATGGGGGAAGTCCAAAAACATTCAGTACTTC. This translates into CASSLEWGKSKNIQYF.

This clonotype showed up many times. The gene calls are TRBV25-1 and TRBJ1-2; perhaps TRBD1 as D (5 bases). Germline lookup yields CDR1 MGHDK and CDR2 SYGVNS. The CDR3 length is 15 residues. V shed 1 base and J shed 8 bases, with 17 bases lying between them. The CDR3: CASSESVMGEGGYTF. CDR3 nucleotide sequence: TGTGCCAGCAGTGAATCCGTTATGGGGGAAGGAGGCTACACCTTC.

The chain uses TRBV10-2 and TRBJ2-3; D not resolved. Trimming stripped 9 bases from V and 1 base from J, with 14 bases between. The CDR3 spans 14 residues. The germline gives CDR1 WSHSY, CDR2 SAAADI. CDR3 bases: TGCGCCAGTCGGCGGCATCAGGGCACAGATACGCAGTATTTT. Its translation: CASRRHQGTDTQYF.

This clonotype was seen only a few times. A junction end diverges from the germline sequence, so it may reflect a read error. This chain uses TRBV7-8 with TRBJ2-1, with TRBD2 identical over 11 bases. From germline, CDR1 is SGHVS and CDR2 FQNEAQ. The CDR3 sequence is 17 residues long. CDR3 in amino acids: CASSFWLAGGRYNEQFF. CDR3 nucleotides: TGTGCCAGCAGCTTTTGGCTAGCGGGAGGTAGATACAATGAGCAGTTCTTT.

This clonotype came up once. The chain uses TRBV14 and TRBJ2-1; D call uncertain. The ends were cut back, 0 bases at V and 6 bases at J, with 18 bases in the middle. The CDR3 is 17 amino acids. Germline CDR1 and CDR2: SGHDN and FVKESK. CDR3 bases: TGTGCCAGCAGCCAAGATCTCCCCGCCTCCTATACCAATGAGCAGTTCTTC. Translation: CASSQDLPASYTNEQFF.

The chain carries TRBV25-1 and TRBJ1-1; possible D gene TRBD1, 5 bases. Trimming stripped 6 bases from V and 3 bases from J, with 17 bases between. The CDR3 is made up of 15 amino acids. Germline CDR1 reads MGHDK; CDR2 reads SYGVNS. The CDR3 nucleotides are TGTGCCAGCAGCCGAACCGGAACAGGTCACACTGAAGCTTTCTTT. Translation gives CASSRTGTGHTEAFF.

This clonotype was detected only a few times. V gene TRBV6-5 combines with J gene TRBJ1-1; the D is unclear. The V end was cut by 2 bases, the J end by 11 bases, with 15 bases between. The CDR3 covers 13 residues. Germline V gene lookup returns CDR1 MNHEY and CDR2 SVGAGI. The CDR3 DNA follows: TGTGCCAGCAGTTACGACTCGGGCCTTGAGGCTTTCTTT. The encoded protein is CASSYDSGLEAFF.

The chain has TRBV12-3 or TRBV12-4 and TRBJ2-1; 7 bases map to TRBD2. The CDR3 runs 17 residues. Trimming took 2 bases from V and 10 from J; bases not matched to a gene: 17. The CDR3 spells CASSLRLGSGLSGEQFF. The DNA of the CDR3 is TGTGCCAGCAGTTTACGGTTGGGTAGCGGGCTCAGTGGGGAGCAGTTCTTC.

The sample holds many counts of this clonotype. V is TRBV7-3 and J is TRBJ2-4; a weak D match, TRBD1 (6 bases). V was cut by 0 bases and J by 0 bases, with 6 bases left in between. Germline V lookup: CDR1 SGHTA, CDR2 FQGTGA. This CDR3 spans 15 amino acids. CDR3 DNA: TGTGCCAGCAGCTTAACAGGGGGAGCCAAAAACATTCAGTACTTC. This gives the protein CASSLTGGAKNIQYF.

The V and J genes are TRBV15 and TRBJ2-7; 13 bases fit TRBD2. Germline V gives CDR1 LNHNV, CDR2 YYDKDF (reference sequence). There are 15 residues in the CDR3. Trimming took 5 bases from V and 5 from J; bases not matched to a gene: 6. CDR3 nucleotide sequence: TGTGCCACCAGCCAACGGACTAGCGGGAGCAACGAGCAGTACTTC. Residues: CATSQRTSGSNEQYF.

J is TRBJ2-7 and V is TRBV4-3, with 9 bases identical to TRBD1. The germline V gene has CDR1 LGHNA and CDR2 YSLEER. CDR3 length: 17 amino acids. V gave up 3 bases and J gave up 1 base; unmatched junction bases: 10. CDR3 protein: CASSQGQGTGTSYEQYF. Written as DNA, the CDR3 is TGCGCCAGCAGCCAGGGACAGGGAACGGGTACTTCCTACGAGCAGTACTTC.

CDR3 region: CASSPYSGHTYNEQFF. Here the CDR3 DNA reads TGTGCCAGCAGCCCATATTCGGGACACACCTACAATGAGCAGTTCTTC. The chain has TRBV3-1 and TRBJ2-1, with D perhaps matching TRBD1 (6 bases). Trimming cost V 4 bases and J 2 bases, with 15 bases left between them. Germline-derived CDR1 and CDR2 are LGHDT and YNNKEL (reference sequence). CDR3 length: 16 amino acids.

The chain combines TRBV10-3 with TRBJ2-7; the match to TRBD2 covers 11 bases. The germline CDR1 and CDR2 sequences are ENHRY and SYGVKD. V shed 8 bases, J shed 3 bases, and the junction held 9 bases outside the gene matches. This CDR3 contains 15 residues. The CDR3 sequence is CAIGSTGLAVYEQYF. CDR3 DNA: TGTGCCATCGGGTCCACGGGACTAGCGGTCTACGAGCAGTACTTC.